The rows below give T cell receptor beta chains drawn from one sample of a study of blood T cells in healthy people across ages. From the 5' RACE reads, TCRdb called clonotypes with MiXCR, one entry per CDR3 protein. The table has around 670,000 distinct CDR3 sequences, less than 35% seen once; the top ten hold about 15%. The sequencing sample was made of blood. The receptors were sampled from a woman over 75 in good health. The CDR3 runs from the conserved cysteine through the conserved F or W. The order of the fields is J gene, V gene, D gene, clone size, CDR3 DNA, CDR3 protein. The D gene is left open where the match is weak. Clone size is not always given. Where it is, it says once, few, many or a class for expanded clones.

TRBJ1-4	TRBV4-1	NA	NA	TGCGCCAGCAGCCAAGAGTCCCGGAGTTCGGGAAAGCTGTTTTTT	CASSQESRSSGKLFF
TRBJ2-7	TRBV20-1	NA	NA	TGCAGTGCTAGAGATACCGGGGTCGAGCAGTACTTC	CSARDTGVEQYF
TRBJ1-1	TRBV11-2	NA	many	TGTGCCAGCAGCTTAGAGAGGAACGCTGAAGCTTTCTTT	CASSLERNAEAFF
TRBJ2-4	TRBV20-1	TRBD2	NA	TGCAGTGCTAGACCTAGCGGGATAGCCAAAAACATTCAGTACTTC	CSARPSGIAKNIQYF
TRBJ1-5	TRBV6-6	NA	few	TGTGCCAGCAGTTACGGCAGCCGAAATCCGCCCCAGCATTTT	CASSYGSRNPPQHF
TRBJ2-3	TRBV15	TRBD1	many	TGTGCCACCAGCATCCGGGACAGGGGCCGCACAGATACGCAGTATTTT	CATSIRDRGRTDTQYF
TRBJ1-2	TRBV5-1	TRBD1	NA	TGCGCCAGCAGCCCCCTTTTGACAGGGGACTATGGCTACACCTTC	CASSPLLTGDYGYTF
TRBJ1-4	TRBV25-1	TRBD1	few	TGTGCCAGCAGTGCCTCCGGGACAGGGGGTGAAAAACTGTTTTTT	CASSASGTGGEKLFF
TRBJ1-5	TRBV7-2	NA	NA	TGTGCCAGCAGCTTAGCGGGGAAATCGACGGGGCCCCAGCATTTT	CASSLAGKSTGPQHF
TRBJ1-2	TRBV5-1	NA	many	TGCGCCAGCAGCCGGACTATGGGGGCTGATGGCTACACCTTC	CASSRTMGADGYTF
TRBJ2-6	TRBV20-1	NA	NA	TGCAGTGCTTCGATGGGAGGCTCTGGGGCCAACGTCCGGACTTTC	CSASMGGSGANVRTF
TRBJ1-1	TRBV11-2	NA	few	TGTGCCAGCAGCTTAGGAGAGAGGGGGACTGAAGCTTTCTTT	CASSLGERGTEAFF
TRBJ1-4	TRBV7-9	NA	few	TGTGCCAGCAGCTGGCTTGCAGGCGCCACTAATGAAAAACTGTTTTTT	CASSWLAGATNEKLFF
TRBJ1-2	TRBV20-1	NA	many	TGCAGTGCTAGAGATCCAGTAGGGGGAGGCTATGGCTACACCTTC	CSARDPVGGGYGYTF
TRBJ2-3	TRBV11-1	NA	NA	TGTGCCAGCAGCTTATCGGGAAGGCCAGATACGCAGTATTTT	CASSLSGRPDTQYF
TRBJ2-3	TRBV4-3	NA	many	TGCGCCAGCAGCCGGGTGGGGCTCGACACAGATACGCAGTATTTT	CASSRVGLDTDTQYF
TRBJ2-5	TRBV20-1	TRBD2	many	TGCAGTGCTAGAGTCGCTAGCGGGGGAGAGACCCAGTACTTC	CSARVASGGETQYF
TRBJ2-6	TRBV20-1	NA	NA	TGCAGTACTAACCGGGGGGCCTCGCCCGGGGCCAACGTCCTGACTTTC	CSTNRGASPGANVLTF
TRBJ2-7	TRBV20-1	NA	many	TGCAGTGCGCCGTCGGGGGTCGGCGAGCAGTACTTC	CSAPSGVGEQYF